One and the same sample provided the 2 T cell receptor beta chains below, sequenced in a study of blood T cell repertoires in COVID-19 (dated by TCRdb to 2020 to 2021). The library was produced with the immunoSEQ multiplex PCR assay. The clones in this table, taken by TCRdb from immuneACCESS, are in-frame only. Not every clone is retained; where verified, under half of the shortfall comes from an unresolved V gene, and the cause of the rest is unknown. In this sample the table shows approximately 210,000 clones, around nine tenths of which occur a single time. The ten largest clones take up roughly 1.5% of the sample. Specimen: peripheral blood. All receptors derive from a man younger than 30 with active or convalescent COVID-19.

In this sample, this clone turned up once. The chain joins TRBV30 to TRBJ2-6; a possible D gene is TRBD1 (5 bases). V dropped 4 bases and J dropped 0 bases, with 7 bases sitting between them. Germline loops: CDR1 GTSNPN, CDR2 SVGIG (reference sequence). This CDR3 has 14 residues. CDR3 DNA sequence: TGTGCCTGGAAAAGGGGCTCTGGGGCCAACGTCCTGACTTTC. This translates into CAWKRGSGANVLTF.

The CDR3 is CASSLTSGRASTSTDTQYF. For the CDR3, the DNA is TGTGCCAGCAGCCTTACTAGCGGGAGAGCTTCTACTAGCACAGATACGCAGTATTTT. This chain links TRBV7-8 with TRBJ2-3; 11 bases align to TRBD2. J gave up 0 bases and V 5 bases, and 13 bases lay outside the gene matches. Germline values: CDR1 SGHVS, CDR2 FQNEAQ. This CDR3 comprises 19 residues.